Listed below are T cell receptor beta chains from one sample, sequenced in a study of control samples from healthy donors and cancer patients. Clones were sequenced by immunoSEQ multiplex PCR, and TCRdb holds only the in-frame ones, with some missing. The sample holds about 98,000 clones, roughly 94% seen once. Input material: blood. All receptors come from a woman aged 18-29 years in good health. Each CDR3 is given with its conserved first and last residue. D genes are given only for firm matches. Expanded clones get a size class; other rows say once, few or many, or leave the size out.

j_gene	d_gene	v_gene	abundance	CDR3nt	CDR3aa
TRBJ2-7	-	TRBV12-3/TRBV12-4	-	TGTGCCACCTCGGATGGGGGCGAGCAGTACTTC	CATSDGGEQYF
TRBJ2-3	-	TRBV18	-	TGTGCCAGCTCACCACCGGGGAGGCGGGGCCTCACAGATACGCAGTATTTT	CASSPPGRRGLTDTQYF
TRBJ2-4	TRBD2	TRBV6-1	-	TGTGCCAGCAGTGAATTTAGCGGGATGGCCAAAAACATTCAGTACTTC	CASSEFSGMAKNIQYF
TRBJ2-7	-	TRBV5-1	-	TGCGCCAGCAGCCCTACACAGGTCACCTACCCCTACGAGCAGTACTTC	CASSPTQVTYPYEQYF
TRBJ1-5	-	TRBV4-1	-	TGCGCCAGCAGCCAAGTAAGTGAGGGACGGCCCCAGCATTTT	CASSQVSEGRPQHF
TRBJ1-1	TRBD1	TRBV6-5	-	TGTGCCAGCAGGCCGACAGGGATAGTAGAAGCTTTCTTT	CASRPTGIVEAFF
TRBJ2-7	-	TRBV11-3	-	TGTGCCAGCAGCTTAGGGACAACTTACGAGCAGTACTTC	CASSLGTTYEQYF
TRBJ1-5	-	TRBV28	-	TGTGCCAGCAGTCTCAGTCAACCCCAGCATTTT	CASSLSQPQHF
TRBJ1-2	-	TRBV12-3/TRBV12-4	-	TGTGCCAGCAGTTTAAGGGTTTATGGCTACACCTTC	CASSLRVYGYTF
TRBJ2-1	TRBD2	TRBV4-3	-	TGCGCCAGCAGCTACGGACTAGCGGGAGACAATGAGCAGTTCTTC	CASSYGLAGDNEQFF
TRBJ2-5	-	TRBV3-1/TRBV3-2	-	TGTGCCAGCAAGCTTACAGGGCGGGAGACCCAGTACTTC	CASKLTGRETQYF
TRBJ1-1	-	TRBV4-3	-	TGCGCCAGCAGCCAAGAGGCGAACACTGAAGCTTTCTTT	CASSQEANTEAFF
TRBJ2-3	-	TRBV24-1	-	TGTGCCACCAGTAGCACAGATACGCAGTATTTT	CATSSTDTQYF
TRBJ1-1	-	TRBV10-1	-	TGCGCCAGCAGTGGGACGGCGAACACTGAAGCTTTCTTT	CASSGTANTEAFF
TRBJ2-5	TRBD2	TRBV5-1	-	TGCGCCAGCATGCGGGGGGGGGCTCTTGTGGAGACCCAGTACTTC	CASMRGGALVETQYF
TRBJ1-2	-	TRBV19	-	TGTGCCAGTACCGAGACCCGAGAGACAGTGTCTGGCTACACCTTC	CASTETRETVSGYTF
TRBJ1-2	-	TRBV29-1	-	TGCAGCTCCGAGGAACCCCCTGGCTACACCTTC	CSSEEPPGYTF
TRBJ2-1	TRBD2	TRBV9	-	TGTGCCAGCAGCGTGAGACTAGCGGGAGATGAGCAGTTCTTC	CASSVRLAGDEQFF
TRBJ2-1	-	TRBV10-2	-	TGCGCCAGCTTAGACCCCCTCTACAATGAGCAGTTCTTC	CASLDPLYNEQFF
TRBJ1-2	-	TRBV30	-	TGTGCCTGGAGTCTTACACAGGTTAACTATGGCTACACCTTC	CAWSLTQVNYGYTF
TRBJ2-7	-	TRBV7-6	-	TGTGCCAGCAGCTCTTTAACAGGGTCCTACGAGCAGTACTTC	CASSSLTGSYEQYF
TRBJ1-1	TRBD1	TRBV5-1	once	TGCGCCAGCAGCTTGGACAGGGGAGACACTGAAGCTTTCTTT	CASSLDRGDTEAFF
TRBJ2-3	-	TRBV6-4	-	TGTGCCAGCAGTGGGGGTTCCCCAGATACGCAGTATTTT	CASSGGSPDTQYF
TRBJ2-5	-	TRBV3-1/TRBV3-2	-	TGTGCCAGCAGCCAAGGCCCAGAGACCCAGTACTTC	CASSQGPETQYF
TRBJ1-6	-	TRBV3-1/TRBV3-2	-	TGTGCCAGCAGCCAACTGGCCCTTATTGATTCACCCCTCCACTTT	CASSQLALIDSPLHF